Presented here are 18 T cell receptor beta chains from one specimen sequenced in a study of T cell changes during pregnancy in multiple sclerosis. The method was immunoSEQ multiplex PCR; TCRdb's version includes in-frame clones alone and lacks a portion of them. The data show 75,000 to 95,000 clones, around 90% seen once. Sample: peripheral blood, taken before pregnancy. Receptors were obtained from a female donor with multiple sclerosis, enrolled in a pregnancy study.

This chain joins TRBV10-3 and TRBJ2-7; D is undetermined. The V end was cut by 0 bases, the J end by 0 bases, with 6 bases between. The CDR3 has 14 residues. CDR1 and CDR2 (germline): ENHRY, SYGVKD. CDR3 region: CAISESRSSYEQYF. CDR3 DNA: TGTGCCATCAGTGAGTCTAGGAGCTCCTACGAGCAGTACTTC.

The chain links TRBV4-1 to TRBJ2-6; TRBD1 aligns across 9 bases. Germline CDR1 and CDR2: MGHRA and YSYEKL. The junction had 7 bases not matched to a gene; V was cut back by 3 bases and J by 1 base. The CDR3 runs to 18 residues. CDR3 protein: CASSHPGTGLSGANVLTF. CDR3 bases: TGCGCCAGCAGCCATCCCGGGACAGGGCTTTCTGGGGCCAACGTCCTGACTTTC.

The gene calls are TRBV2 and TRBJ1-1; 7 nucleotides line up with TRBD1. Germline CDR1 is SNHLY and CDR2 is FYNNEI. V lost 5 bases and J lost 8; bases outside the gene matches: 5. The CDR3 contains 12 residues. The CDR3 is CASSTPGQEAFF. CDR3 bases: TGTGCCAGCAGTACTCCGGGACAGGAAGCTTTCTTT.

The V and J genes are TRBV14 and TRBJ2-7, with TRBD2 matching 7 bases. Germline lookup yields CDR1 SGHDN and CDR2 FVKESK. CDR3 size: 15 residues. With V trimmed by 1 base and J by 3 bases, 6 bases remained unmatched. CDR3 coding DNA: TGTGCCAGCAGCCAAGTTCTCGGCGGGAGCTACGAGCAGTACTTC. This translates into CASSQVLGGSYEQYF.

The gene calls are TRBV5-4 and TRBJ2-3, with D perhaps matching TRBD2 (6 bases). CDR1 is SGHNT, CDR2 YYREEE, per germline (reference sequence). This CDR3 is 16 amino acids long. V lost 3 bases, J lost 4 bases, and 18 bases lay in between. CDR3 DNA: TGTGCCAGCAGCTCCCTCGGCGGGAAGTTCGCAGATACGCAGTATTTT. Translation gives CASSSLGGKFADTQYF. Supplemented by reference TRBV5-4 and TRBJ2-3, the full variable domain reads ETGVTQSPTHLIKTRGQQVTLRCSSQSGHNTVSWYQQALGQGPQFIFQYYREEENGRGNFPPRFSGLQFPNYSSELNVNALELDDSALYLCASSSLGGKFADTQYFGPGTRLTVL.

The chain employs TRBV27 and TRBJ2-1, with 7 bases fitting TRBD2. Germline lookup yields CDR1 MNHEY and CDR2 SMNVEV (reference sequence). This CDR3 region has 18 residues. Trimming cost V 1 base and J 3 bases; bases outside gene matches: 12. CDR3 in DNA: TGTGCCAGCAGTTTATTGGGGGGGAGGGCCAGGCTCTACAATGAGCAGTTCTTC. Residues: CASSLLGGRARLYNEQFF.

V and J are TRBV25-1 and TRBJ1-5; D is possibly TRBD1 (6 bases). This CDR3 is 15 amino acids long. The germline V and J ends were trimmed by 4 bases and 5 bases, with 15 bases remaining between them. Germline loops: CDR1 MGHDK, CDR2 SYGVNS. The CDR3: CASSAAGGRDQPQHF. Here the CDR3 DNA reads TGTGCCAGCAGTGCGGCGGGGGGGCGAGATCAGCCCCAGCATTTT.

This chain uses TRBV7-9 with TRBJ2-1, with TRBD1 matching over 11 bases. V shed 3 bases and J 7 bases; nucleotides not matched to a gene: 2. The CDR3 loop spans 14 amino acids. Germline V gene data show CDR1 as SEHNR and CDR2 as FQNEAQ (reference sequence). The CDR3 DNA reads TGTGCCAGCAGCTTTGGGGACAGGGGGAATGAGCAGTTCTTC. Residues: CASSFGDRGNEQFF.

The count of this clone is one. The chain is built from TRBV7-3 and TRBJ2-5, with 7 bases matching TRBD2. The CDR3 length is 16 residues. CDR1 and CDR2 (germline): SGHTA, FQGTGA. Losses at the gene ends were 4 bases for V and 0 bases for J; bases not matched to a gene: 8. The CDR3 nucleotides are TGTGCCAGCAGCTCTAGCGGTCCCGGCAACCAAGAGACCCAGTACTTC. Protein: CASSSSGPGNQETQYF.

The CDR3 nucleotides read TGTGCCAGCAGCCCCCGCAGCTCCTACGAGCAGTACTTC. Translated: CASSPRSSYEQYF. The rearrangement joins TRBV7-9 to TRBJ2-7; D not certain. The germline V gene encodes CDR1 SEHNR and CDR2 FQNEAQ (reference sequence). V was shortened by 5 bases and J by 0 bases, with 8 bases between the two germline ends. The CDR3 spans 13 residues.

V usage is TRBV5-1 and J usage is TRBJ2-1; D may be TRBD2 (5 bases). This CDR3 region has 15 residues. Germline V gene data show CDR1 as SGHRS and CDR2 as YFSETQ. V lost 1 base and J lost 2, with 10 bases in between. The CDR3, as DNA: TGCGCCAGCAGCTTGAAGAGGGATGCCTACAATGAGCAGTTCTTC. It codes for CASSLKRDAYNEQFF.

This sequence joins TRBV2 and TRBJ1-1; possibly TRBD1 for D (6 bases). CDR3 size: 12 residues. The germline V gene has CDR1 SNHLY and CDR2 FYNNEI. Between the trimmed V and J ends, which lost 3 bases and 8 bases, there was a span of 10 bases. CDR3 loop: CASSELQGEAFF. In DNA, the CDR3 is TGTGCCAGCAGTGAGTTGCAGGGGGAAGCTTTCTTT.

The chain recombines TRBV25-1 with TRBJ2-7, with 7 bases fitting TRBD2. J was trimmed by 12 bases and V by 5 bases; bases with no gene match: 7. Germline CDR1 and CDR2: MGHDK and SYGVNS. There are 11 residues in the CDR3. CDR3 coding DNA: TGTGCCAGCAGTCGAGCGGGGAGGAGGTACTTC. Its translation: CASSRAGRRYF.

The J gene is TRBJ2-7, the V gene TRBV14, with D perhaps TRBD1 (6 bases). The CDR3 loop spans 15 amino acids. The V and J ends lost 4 bases and 3 bases respectively, with 16 bases between them. The V gene's germline CDR1 is SGHDN and CDR2 FVKESK. DNA for the CDR3: TGTGCCAGCAGCCGCCTGAGCCAGGGGATCTACGAGCAGTACTTC. Its translation: CASSRLSQGIYEQYF.

The chain couples TRBV6-5 to TRBJ2-3, with 7 bases fitting TRBD2. This CDR3 is built from 15 residues. J gave up 0 bases and V 6 bases, and 6 bases lay outside the gene matches. The germline V gene has CDR1 MNHEY and CDR2 SVGAGI. The CDR3 region is CASSSTSASTDTQYF. The CDR3 nucleotides are TGTGCCAGCAGCTCTACTAGCGCCAGCACAGATACGCAGTATTTT.

V usage is TRBV5-1 and J usage is TRBJ1-3; D possibly corresponds to TRBD1 (6 bases). The CDR3 has 15 residues. Trimming cost V 3 bases and J 1 base, with 11 bases left between them. Germline-derived CDR1 and CDR2 are SGHRS and YFSETQ. CDR3 region: CASSWDKGSGNTIYF. CDR3 sequence (DNA): TGCGCCAGCAGCTGGGACAAGGGGTCTGGAAACACCATATATTTT. The full variable domain, its missing parts supplied by reference TRBV5-1 and TRBJ1-3, is KAGVTQTPRYLIKTRGQQVTLSCSPISGHRSVSWYQQTPGQGLQFLFEYFSETQRNKGNFPGRFSGRQFSNSRSEMNVSTLELGDSALYLCASSWDKGSGNTIYFGEGSWLTVV.

The J gene is TRBJ1-4, the V gene TRBV19; TRBD1 is a possible D gene (5 bases). V was trimmed by 5 bases and J by 5 bases, leaving 15 bases between them. The CDR3 is 15 amino acids. The germline V gene encodes CDR1 LNHDA and CDR2 SQIVND (reference sequence). The CDR3, as DNA: TGTGCCAGTAGTTCCAGACAGCCCAGGAATGAAAAACTGTTTTTT. It is translated as CASSSRQPRNEKLFF.

The chain uses TRBV7-8 and TRBJ2-3, with 13 bases lining up with TRBD2. CDR3 length: 17 amino acids. Germline V gene lookup returns CDR1 SGHVS and CDR2 FQNEAQ. With 2 bases clipped from V and 2 bases from J, the junction kept 4 bases outside the gene matches. CDR3 sequence (DNA): TGTGCCAGCAGCTTAAGGGGACTAGCGGGACTCACAGATACGCAGTATTTT. Its protein product is CASSLRGLAGLTDTQYF.